The 14 T cell receptor beta chains below come from one sample, sequenced in a study of blood T cell repertoires in COVID-19. Assay used: immunoSEQ multiplex PCR; TCRdb lists only in-frame clones, some missing. Seen here are about 19,000 clones, around 90% observed once, and the top ten hold about 15%. Sequenced sample: peripheral blood. The receptors shown here come from a human donor in a cohort sampled during active COVID-19.

Only one count was recorded for this clone. The chain has TRBV5-1 and TRBJ2-7, with TRBD1 matching 9 bases. V gave up 4 bases and J gave up 5 bases; unmatched junction bases: 7. Germline CDR1 and CDR2: SGHRS and YFSETQ. This CDR3 comprises 14 residues. The CDR3 protein is CASSPGTGRHEQYF. CDR3 bases: TGCGCCAGCAGCCCAGGGACAGGGAGACACGAGCAGTACTTC.

The V gene is TRBV16, the J gene TRBJ1-4, with D tentatively TRBD1 (6 bases). Per the germline V gene, CDR1 is KGHSY and CDR2 is FQNENV. The CDR3 length is 15 residues. The ends were cut back, 4 bases at V and 8 bases at J, with 17 bases in the middle. CDR3 in DNA: TGTGCCAGCAGCCCCAGGGGCCAGGAACTAGAAAAACTGTTTTTT. It yields the protein CASSPRGQELEKLFF.

The V gene is TRBV5-1, the J gene TRBJ2-5; 9 positions agree with TRBD1. This CDR3 is built from 16 residues. V trimming: 4 bases; J trimming: 2 bases; junction bases outside the gene matches: 9. Germline CDR1 reads SGHRS; CDR2 reads YFSETQ. The DNA of the CDR3 is TGCGCCAGCAGCCACGGCCCGGGACAGGGTCAAGAGACCCAGTACTTC. This gives the protein CASSHGPGQGQETQYF.

The chain uses TRBV6-2 or TRBV6-3 and TRBJ2-7, with 11 nucleotides matching TRBD2. The CDR3 is 15 residues long. Losses at the gene ends were 5 bases for V and 4 bases for J; bases not matched to a gene: 7. CDR1 MNHEY and CDR2 SVGEGT come from the germline V gene. The DNA for the CDR3 is TGTGCCAGCAGTCCCGGGACTAGCGGTTCTTACGAGCAGTACTTC. Residues: CASSPGTSGSYEQYF.

The rearrangement uses TRBV12-3 or TRBV12-4 and TRBJ2-7; 8 nucleotides line up with TRBD1. CDR3 size: 13 residues. V lost 6 bases to trimming and J lost 6 bases; unmatched junction nucleotides: 7. The CDR3 reads CASRGTGGGEQYF. CDR3 nucleotides: TGTGCCAGCAGGGGGACAGGCGGAGGCGAGCAGTACTTC.

This clone was seen a single time. The V gene is TRBV14, the J gene TRBJ2-1; 10 nucleotides align to TRBD1. The junction had 8 bases not matched to a gene; V was cut back by 4 bases and J by 8 bases. Per the germline V gene, CDR1 is SGHDN and CDR2 is FVKESK. The CDR3 consists of 15 residues. This chain's CDR3 is CASSRGQGRGHEQFF. Here the CDR3 DNA reads TGTGCCAGCAGCCGGGGACAGGGGAGAGGGCATGAGCAGTTCTTC.

CDR3 loop: CASHGGDRGNYGYTF. The DNA for the CDR3 is TGTGCCAGCCATGGAGGGGACAGGGGGAATTATGGCTACACCTTC. V gene TRBV28 combines with J gene TRBJ1-2; TRBD1 matches at 11 bases. Trimming cost V 8 bases and J 5 bases; bases outside gene matches: 10. This CDR3 contains 15 residues. Germline-derived CDR1 and CDR2 are MDHEN and SYDVKM.

The chain employs TRBV29-1 and TRBJ2-2; no definite D call. Germline values: CDR1 SQVTM, CDR2 ANQGSEA. Trimming shortened V by 6 bases and J by 0 bases, and 11 bases separated the two germline ends. The CDR3 spans 14 residues. CDR3 amino acids: CSVRSFANTGELFF. The CDR3 region has the DNA TGCAGCGTCAGGTCATTCGCGAACACCGGGGAGCTGTTTTTT.

The gene calls are TRBV5-1 and TRBJ2-4; tentative D call: TRBD1 (5 bases). Deletions cut 1 base from V and 9 bases from J, with 14 bases between. This CDR3 comprises 14 residues. CDR1 SGHRS and CDR2 YFSETQ come from the germline V gene. The CDR3, as DNA: TGCGCCAGCAGCTTGAATCAGGGCCCAAGCATTCAGTACTTC. Amino acid sequence: CASSLNQGPSIQYF.

This chain joins TRBV7-8 and TRBJ2-3; 10 bases line up with TRBD2. The CDR3 length is 16 residues. Unmatched junction bases numbered 7, after V lost 3 bases and J lost 4 bases. Per germline, CDR1 SGHVS and CDR2 FQNEAQ. DNA of the CDR3: TGTGCCAGCAGCTTTATAAGCGGGGGGGCGGCAGATACGCAGTATTTT. Translation: CASSFISGGAADTQYF.

The chain is built from TRBV24-1 and TRBJ2-7; 8 bases match TRBD1. After removal of 5 bases from V and 7 bases from J, the junction contained 6 bases not matched to a gene. CDR1 is KGHDR, CDR2 SFDVKD, per germline. The CDR3 extends over 13 amino acids. This CDR3 is CATSGQGRQEQYF. The DNA for the CDR3 is TGTGCCACCAGTGGACAGGGGCGCCAGGAGCAGTACTTC.

V usage is TRBV6-1 and J usage is TRBJ1-5; D is possibly TRBD1 (5 bases). V was trimmed by 4 bases and J by 7 bases, leaving 20 bases between them. Germline CDR1 MNHNS, CDR2 SASEGT. This CDR3 is 16 amino acids long. The CDR3 nucleotides read TGTGCCAGCAGTGGAGTCAGGGCGATATCGGGCCAGCCCCAGCATTTT. It encodes CASSGVRAISGQPQHF.

The chain carries TRBV28 and TRBJ2-7; D uncertain. The CDR3 contains 13 residues. Trimming removed 3 bases at V and 3 bases at J, with 9 bases between. CDR1 is MDHEN, CDR2 SYDVKM, per germline. As DNA, the CDR3 is TGTGCCAGCAGTTTGGCTAGACTCTACGAGCAGTACTTC. This translates into CASSLARLYEQYF.

The rearrangement links TRBV7-9 to TRBJ2-7; D perhaps matches TRBD2 (7 bases). This CDR3 comprises 14 residues. CDR1 is SEHNR and CDR2 is FQNEAQ in the germline V gene (reference sequence). Trimming took 2 bases from V and 7 from J, leaving 15 bases between them. The CDR3 is CASSLRGGAREQYF. The CDR3 nucleotides are TGTGCCAGCAGCTTACGTGGGGGGGCCCGGGAGCAGTACTTC.